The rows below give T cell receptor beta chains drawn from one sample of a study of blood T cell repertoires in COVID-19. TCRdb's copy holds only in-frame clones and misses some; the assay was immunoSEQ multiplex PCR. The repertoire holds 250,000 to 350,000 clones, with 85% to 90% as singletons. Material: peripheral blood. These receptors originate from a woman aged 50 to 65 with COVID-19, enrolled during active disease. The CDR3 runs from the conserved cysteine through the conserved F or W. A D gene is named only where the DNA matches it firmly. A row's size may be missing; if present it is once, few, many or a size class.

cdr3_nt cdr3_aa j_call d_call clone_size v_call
TGTGCCAGCAGCGTGCAGGGTGGTTACGAGCAGTACTTC CASSVQGGYEQYF TRBJ2-7 - - TRBV9
TGTGCCACCAGCAGAGATGGCAGTCCTAACTATGGCTACACCTTC CATSRDGSPNYGYTF TRBJ1-2 - - TRBV15
TGTGCCAGCTGGGGCCAGGGGCGCACTGAAGCTTTCTTT CASWGQGRTEAFF TRBJ1-1 - - TRBV27
TGTGCCAGCAGCTTGGGTTCTGGGACAGGGGATTCACCCCTCCACTTT CASSLGSGTGDSPLHF TRBJ1-6 TRBD1 many TRBV5-4
TGTGCCAGCGGCGGTGCAAATCAGCCCCAGCATTTT CASGGANQPQHF TRBJ1-5 - - TRBV6-6
TGTGCCAGCAGCGCCTACCTAACGGGACAGGGGTCGGGAAAACTGTTTTTT CASSAYLTGQGSGKLFF TRBJ1-4 TRBD1 - TRBV5-5
TGTGCCAACTATGGATTTGAAGCTTTCTTT CANYGFEAFF TRBJ1-1 - - TRBV11-3
TGCGCCAGCAGCATAGGACAGGGGGTACACGAGCAGTACTTC CASSIGQGVHEQYF TRBJ2-7 TRBD1 - TRBV5-1
TGTGCCAGCAGCTTGCTCGGGACACAGCAGGGCTACACCTTC CASSLLGTQQGYTF TRBJ1-2 - once TRBV5-8
TGCGCCAGCGGCTACCCAGCGGGGGGCACAGATACGCAGTATTTT CASGYPAGGTDTQYF TRBJ2-3 TRBD2 - TRBV5-1
TGCAGCGTTGCACGTAAGGCTCGGGGAGAAACGTATGGCTACACCTTC CSVARKARGETYGYTF TRBJ1-2 - - TRBV29-1
TGTGCCATCAGAGAGGGACTAGCGGAAACGCAGTATTTT CAIREGLAETQYF TRBJ2-3 TRBD2 - TRBV10-3
TGTGCCAGCAGCCCGACTAGCGGCTACGAGCAGTACTTC CASSPTSGYEQYF TRBJ2-7 TRBD2 - TRBV7-9
TGTGCCACTAAAACTAGTAACGAGCAGTACTTC CATKTSNEQYF TRBJ2-7 - - TRBV19
TGTGCCAGCAGCCCCCTCAGGAGGGTCGGAGAAAAACTGTTTTTT CASSPLRRVGEKLFF TRBJ1-4 - - TRBV3-1/TRBV3-2
TGTGCCAGCAGCTTTGACAGGGGCCCTAGCTACGAGCAGTACTTC CASSFDRGPSYEQYF TRBJ2-7 TRBD1 few TRBV5-4
TGTGCCAGCAGCTTAGCAATCACCGGGGAGCTGTTTTTT CASSLAITGELFF TRBJ2-2 - - TRBV5-5
TGTGCCAGCAGTAACAGGGCCAAGAACACTGAAGCTTTCTTT CASSNRAKNTEAFF TRBJ1-1 - few TRBV6-5
TGTGCCAGCAGCTTAGGTCCGTTTAGCAATCAGCCCCAGCATTTT CASSLGPFSNQPQHF TRBJ1-5 - - TRBV7-6
TGTGCCAGCAGTCCACTGGGACTAGCGGGAGGGCGACACGAGCAGTACTTC CASSPLGLAGGRHEQYF TRBJ2-7 TRBD2 - TRBV6-2/TRBV6-3
TGCAGTGCTAGTACAGGGGGCAAGGAACAGCCCCAGCATTTT CSASTGGKEQPQHF TRBJ1-5 TRBD1 once TRBV20-1
TGTGCCAGCTCACCTGGACAGGGCTTGGGTGGCTACACCTTC CASSPGQGLGGYTF TRBJ1-2 TRBD1 - TRBV18
TGTGCCAGCAGCTCTAAAGCGAAAGACTCCTACAATGAGCAGTTCTTC CASSSKAKDSYNEQFF TRBJ2-1 - - TRBV5-4
TGCAGCGTTCCAACGACTGGAGGCGAGCAGTACTTC CSVPTTGGEQYF TRBJ2-7 - - TRBV29-1
TGTGCCTGGAGTGGGGACAGAGCCTACGAGCAGTACTTC CAWSGDRAYEQYF TRBJ2-7 TRBD1 once TRBV30
TGTGCCAGCACTCGTGGGCAGGCTAACTATGGCTACACCTTC CASTRGQANYGYTF TRBJ1-2 - - TRBV5-4
TGTGCCATCAGTGAGTCTAGAGGGAAACAGGGGGCAAGCTCCTACAATGAGCAGTTCTTC CAISESRGKQGASSYNEQFF TRBJ2-1 TRBD1 once TRBV10-3
TGTGCCAGCAGCTTAGCTGGATGGAGGGTCCAAGAGACCCAGTACTTC CASSLAGWRVQETQYF TRBJ2-5 - - TRBV7-2
TGTGCCTGGACCGAACTAGCGGGAGTTTACGAGCAGTACTTC CAWTELAGVYEQYF TRBJ2-7 TRBD2 - TRBV30
TGCGCCAGCAGCCCGACAGGTTCCTCTGGGGCCAACGTCCTGACTTTC CASSPTGSSGANVLTF TRBJ2-6 - - TRBV5-1
TGCGCCAGCAGCTTGGAGGGGTGGGAAAAACTGTTTTTT CASSLEGWEKLFF TRBJ1-4 - - TRBV5-1
TGTGCCAGCAGCCCAGGGCACAGTTCAACTAATGAAAAACTGTTTTTT CASSPGHSSTNEKLFF TRBJ1-4 - - TRBV7-9
TGTGCCAGCAGCTTAGAATGGCTAGCGGGAAGGGCAGATACGCAGTATTTT CASSLEWLAGRADTQYF TRBJ2-3 TRBD2 - TRBV7-2
TGTGCCAGCAACGACAGGAACGAGCAGTACTTC CASNDRNEQYF TRBJ2-7 - - TRBV21-1
TGTGCCAGCAGTCTCGGAGTGGCAGGGGAATACAATGAGCAGTTCTTC CASSLGVAGEYNEQFF TRBJ2-1 - - TRBV3-1/TRBV3-2
TGTGCCTGGAGTACACCTCCCCAAAGTTCACCCCTCCACTTT CAWSTPPQSSPLHF TRBJ1-6 - many TRBV30
TGTGCCAGTAGTTGGGACATCTCTGGAAACACCATATATTTT CASSWDISGNTIYF TRBJ1-3 - - TRBV19
TGTGCCAGCAGGATAAATATTAGACAGGGAGGTTGGCGGGAGACCCAGTACTTC CASRINIRQGGWRETQYF TRBJ2-5 - once TRBV2
TGCGCCAGCAGCCAAGGGTCTCGGGGCACTGAAGCTTTCTTT CASSQGSRGTEAFF TRBJ1-1 - - TRBV5-1
TGTGCCAGCAGTTACACCAGGGTCTCTGGGGCCAACGTCCTGACTTTC CASSYTRVSGANVLTF TRBJ2-6 - - TRBV6-5
TGTGCCAGCAGTCCCCGACAGGGGTCCACTGAAGCTTTCTTT CASSPRQGSTEAFF TRBJ1-1 TRBD1 - TRBV27
TGTGCCAGCAGCTTGGTGTCGGACTATGGCTACACCTTC CASSLVSDYGYTF TRBJ1-2 - - TRBV5-6
TGTGCCAGCAGTGAAAAGGGACTGATCAATCAGCCCCAGCATTTT CASSEKGLINQPQHF TRBJ1-5 - few TRBV2
TGTGCCAGCAGCTACCTGGGACAGAAACTTGCAACGAACTACAATGAAAAACTGTTTTTT CASSYLGQKLATNYNEKLFF TRBJ1-4 TRBD1 - TRBV5-8
TGTGCCAGCAGCGTAACTAGCGGGGGGGGTCAAGAGACCCAGTACTTC CASSVTSGGGQETQYF TRBJ2-5 TRBD2 - TRBV9
TGTGCCAGCAGCACAGGAGGGACAGGGGGTGAGCAGTACTTC CASSTGGTGGEQYF TRBJ2-7 TRBD1 once TRBV9
TGTGCCAGCAGTAGGACTAGCGGGAGAACAGATACGCAGTATTTT CASSRTSGRTDTQYF TRBJ2-3 TRBD2 - TRBV7-9
TGCGCCAGCAGCCAAGACAGTCTCGGGAATGCCTACGAGCAGTACTTC CASSQDSLGNAYEQYF TRBJ2-7 - - TRBV4-3
TGCAGCGGAGGACAGGGCGGTCACACTGAAGCTTTCTTT CSGGQGGHTEAFF TRBJ1-1 TRBD1 - TRBV29-1
TGTGCCACCAGTGACCTGACTAGCGGGAGTTCAGGAGATACGCAGTATTTT CATSDLTSGSSGDTQYF TRBJ2-3 TRBD2 - TRBV24-1
TGTGCCATAAGCCCGGGACAGGGCAACACAGATACGCAGTATTTT CAISPGQGNTDTQYF TRBJ2-3 TRBD1 - TRBV24-1